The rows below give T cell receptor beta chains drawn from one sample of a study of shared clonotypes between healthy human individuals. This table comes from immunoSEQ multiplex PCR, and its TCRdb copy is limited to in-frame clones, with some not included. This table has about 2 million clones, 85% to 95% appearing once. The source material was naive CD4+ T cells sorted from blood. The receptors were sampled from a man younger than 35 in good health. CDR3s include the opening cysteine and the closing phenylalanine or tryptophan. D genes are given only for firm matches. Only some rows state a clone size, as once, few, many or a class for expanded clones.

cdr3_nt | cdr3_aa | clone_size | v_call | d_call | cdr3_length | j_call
TGTGCCAGCAGTCCGGGGAACACAGATACGCAGTATTTT | CASSPGNTDTQYF | . | TRBV7-9 | . | 13 | TRBJ2-3
TGCGCCAGCAGCCTGACAGGGGTGGGCTACGAGCAGTACTTC | CASSLTGVGYEQYF | . | TRBV5-1 | TRBD1 | 14 | TRBJ2-7
TGTGCCAGCAGAACTAGCGGACAGAACACCGGGGAGCTGTTTTTT | CASRTSGQNTGELFF | once | TRBV6-6 | TRBD2 | 15 | TRBJ2-2
TGTGCCAGCACCGACCTCAGGGGGAAAACCAATGAGCAGTTCTTC | CASTDLRGKTNEQFF | . | TRBV6-6 | TRBD1 | 15 | TRBJ2-1
TGTGCCAGCAGTTTGGTTCCGAACACTGAAGCTTTCTTT | CASSLVPNTEAFF | . | TRBV11-2 | . | 13 | TRBJ1-1
TGTGCCAGCACTCCCAGGACACCGAGCTCCTACGAGCAGTACTTC | CASTPRTPSSYEQYF | . | TRBV6-5 | . | 15 | TRBJ2-7
TGTGCCAGCAGTAGGGGGGGTAGGAGCAATCAGCCCCAGCATTTT | CASSRGGRSNQPQHF | . | TRBV6-5 | . | 15 | TRBJ1-5
TGTGCCAGCAGGTTGGGGCTAGCGAGAAACATTCAGTACTTC | CASRLGLARNIQYF | . | TRBV2 | . | 14 | TRBJ2-4
TGTGCCAGCAGCGGAAGTCTTGGGGAAAAACTGTTTTTT | CASSGSLGEKLFF | . | TRBV6-1 | . | 13 | TRBJ1-4
TGTGCCAGCTCACAGAGAAGCGGGACAGGGGACCGAAACGAGCAGTACTTC | CASSQRSGTGDRNEQYF | . | TRBV18 | TRBD1 | 17 | TRBJ2-7
TGTGCCAGCAGGAAACCGGGACAGCCTAGCACAGATACGCAGTATTTT | CASRKPGQPSTDTQYF | . | TRBV21-1 | . | 16 | TRBJ2-3
TGTGCCAGCAGTTACGGGGGTTACACTGAAGCTTTCTTT | CASSYGGYTEAFF | . | TRBV6-5 | . | 13 | TRBJ1-1
TGCGCCAGCAGCCCCGGGACAACTGGAAGTAATTCACCCCTCCACTTT | CASSPGTTGSNSPLHF | . | TRBV10-2 | . | 16 | TRBJ1-6
TGCGCCAGCAGTGAGATCGTAGAGACCCAGTACTTC | CASSEIVETQYF | . | TRBV10-2 | . | 12 | TRBJ2-5
TGTGCCAGCCTTAAACGCACAGATACGCAGTATTTT | CASLKRTDTQYF | . | TRBV2 | . | 12 | TRBJ2-3
TGCGCCAGCAGCTCGAAGGCGGGGGGAGAAACAGATACGCAGTATTTT | CASSSKAGGETDTQYF | . | TRBV5-1 | TRBD2 | 16 | TRBJ2-3